Sequencing of this T cell receptor beta chain was carried out in a study of sequential checkpoint blockade in melanoma. Some clones are missing from TCRdb's copy, which holds only in-frame ones; the method was immunoSEQ multiplex PCR. This table has 10,000 to 15,000 clones, approximately 63% appearing once. As to treatment: randomized to nivolumab then ipilimumab (arm A) or the reverse (arm B). This clone came up a few times. Germline trimming cut 2 bases from V and 4 bases from J; bases unmatched to any gene: 6. This CDR3 region has 15 residues. Germline assignment: CDR1 WSHSY and CDR2 SAAADI. The chain has TRBV10-2 and TRBJ2-7; 9 bases are shared with TRBD1. This TCR was sampled from a human donor with melanoma. The sequencing here drew on CD8+ T cells sorted from blood (inferred from file names), taken from a patient given nivolumab and ipilimumab in sequence. CDR3 residues: CASSEAGQGPYEQYF. Here the CDR3 DNA reads TGCGCCAGCAGTGAGGCGGGACAGGGCCCTTACGAGCAGTACTTC.